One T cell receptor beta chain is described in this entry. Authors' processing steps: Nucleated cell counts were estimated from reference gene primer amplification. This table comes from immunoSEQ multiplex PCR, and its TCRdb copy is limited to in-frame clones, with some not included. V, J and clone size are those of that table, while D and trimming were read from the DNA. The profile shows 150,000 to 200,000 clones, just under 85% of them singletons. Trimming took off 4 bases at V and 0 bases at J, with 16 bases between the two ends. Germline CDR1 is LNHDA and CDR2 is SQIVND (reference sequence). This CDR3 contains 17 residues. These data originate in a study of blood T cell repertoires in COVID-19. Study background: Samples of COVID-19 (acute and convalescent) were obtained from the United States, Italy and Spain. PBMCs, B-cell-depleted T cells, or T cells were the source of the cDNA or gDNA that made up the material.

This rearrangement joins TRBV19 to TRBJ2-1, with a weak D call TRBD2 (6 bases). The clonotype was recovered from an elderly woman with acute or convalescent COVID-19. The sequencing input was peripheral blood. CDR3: CASSRRLAGRSYNEQFF. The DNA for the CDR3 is TGTGCCAGTAGTAGGCGACTCGCGGGACGCTCCTACAATGAGCAGTTCTTC.